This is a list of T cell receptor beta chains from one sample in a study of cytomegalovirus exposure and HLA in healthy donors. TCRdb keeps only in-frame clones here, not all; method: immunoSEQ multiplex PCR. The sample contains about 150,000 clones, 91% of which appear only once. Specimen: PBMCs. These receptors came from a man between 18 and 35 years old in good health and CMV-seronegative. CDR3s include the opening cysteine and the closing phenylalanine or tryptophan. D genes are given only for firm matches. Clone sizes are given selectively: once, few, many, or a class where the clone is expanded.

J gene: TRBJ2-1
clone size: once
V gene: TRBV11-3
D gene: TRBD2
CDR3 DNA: TGTGCCAGCAGCTTGCTTTTAGCGGGAGGGAAGCAGTTCTTC
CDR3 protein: CASSLLLAGGKQFF

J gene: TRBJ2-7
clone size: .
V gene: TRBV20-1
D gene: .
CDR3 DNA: TGCAGTGCTAACACCATCAGGGGGCAGTACTTC
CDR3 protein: CSANTIRGQYF

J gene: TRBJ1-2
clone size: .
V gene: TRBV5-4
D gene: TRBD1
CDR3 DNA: TGTGCCAGCAGCCTAAACGGACAGGGGATCGGGGGTGGCTACACCTTC
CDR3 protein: CASSLNGQGIGGGYTF

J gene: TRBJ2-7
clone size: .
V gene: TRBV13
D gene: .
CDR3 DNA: TGTGCCAGCAGCCCCCACGGGACTCTGTACGAGCAGTACTTC
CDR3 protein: CASSPHGTLYEQYF

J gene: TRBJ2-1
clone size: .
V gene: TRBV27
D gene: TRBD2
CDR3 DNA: TGTGCCAGCAGTCCCGGAGGCGGGAGCTATGAGCAGTTCTTC
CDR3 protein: CASSPGGGSYEQFF

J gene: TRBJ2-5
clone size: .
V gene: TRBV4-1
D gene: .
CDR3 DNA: TGCGCCAGCAGCCAAGGACAAACAGAGACCCAGTACTTC
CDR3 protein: CASSQGQTETQYF

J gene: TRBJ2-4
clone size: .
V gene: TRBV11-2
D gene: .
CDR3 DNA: TGTGCCAGCAGCTTAGATACAGCACACCCGGCCAAAAACATTCAGTACTTC
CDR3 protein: CASSLDTAHPAKNIQYF

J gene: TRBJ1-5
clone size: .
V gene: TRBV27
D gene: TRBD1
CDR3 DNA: TGTGCCAGCGGCTTAGGGACAGGGAACATGGGGCCCCAGCATTTT
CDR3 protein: CASGLGTGNMGPQHF

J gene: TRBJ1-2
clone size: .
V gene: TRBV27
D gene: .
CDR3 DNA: TGTGCCAGCAGAGGACAGAACTATGGCTACACCTTC
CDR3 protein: CASRGQNYGYTF

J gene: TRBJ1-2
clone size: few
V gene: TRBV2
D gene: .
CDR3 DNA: TGTGCCAGCAGTGGATATTCGGATGGCTACACCTTC
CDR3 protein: CASSGYSDGYTF

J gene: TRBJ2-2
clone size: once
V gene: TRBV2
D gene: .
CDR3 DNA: TGTGCCAGCAGTCGAGAGGGATTGAACACCGGGGAGCTGTTTTTT
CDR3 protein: CASSREGLNTGELFF

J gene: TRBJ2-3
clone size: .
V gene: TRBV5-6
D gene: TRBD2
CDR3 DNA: TGTGCCAGCAGCCTGGGACTAGCGGGAGTTACAGATACGCAGTATTTT
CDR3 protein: CASSLGLAGVTDTQYF

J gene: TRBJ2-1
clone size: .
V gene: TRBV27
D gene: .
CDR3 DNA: TGTGCCAGCAGTTTGGGGCAGGGGAGCTCCTACAATGAGCAGTTCTTC
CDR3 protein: CASSLGQGSSYNEQFF

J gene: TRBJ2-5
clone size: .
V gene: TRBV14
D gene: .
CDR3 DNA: TGTGCCAGCAGCCAAGACTCAGGCTACAACGATGGAGAGACCCAGTACTTC
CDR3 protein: CASSQDSGYNDGETQYF

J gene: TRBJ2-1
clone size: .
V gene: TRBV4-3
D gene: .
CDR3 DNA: TGCGCCAGCAGCCAAGATTTGGCCTCCTACAATGAGCAGTTCTTC
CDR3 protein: CASSQDLASYNEQFF

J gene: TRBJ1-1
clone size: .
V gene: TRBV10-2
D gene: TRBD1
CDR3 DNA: TGCGCCAGCTGTGTGACAGGGTGGAACACTGAAGCTTTCTTT
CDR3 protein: CASCVTGWNTEAFF

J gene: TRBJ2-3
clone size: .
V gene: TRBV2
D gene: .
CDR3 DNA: TGTGCCATAAACTTCCCTGAGGCCCCAGATACGCAGTATTTT
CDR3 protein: CAINFPEAPDTQYF

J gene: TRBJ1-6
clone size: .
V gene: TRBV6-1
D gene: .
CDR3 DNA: TGTGCCAGCAGTGATCACGGGGGGCAATCCTATAATTCACCCCTCCACTTT
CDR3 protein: CASSDHGGQSYNSPLHF

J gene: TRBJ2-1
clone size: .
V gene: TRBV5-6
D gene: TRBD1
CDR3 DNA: TGTGCCAGCAGCTTGGCGGGACAGGGAAACAATGAGCAGTTCTTC
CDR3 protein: CASSLAGQGNNEQFF

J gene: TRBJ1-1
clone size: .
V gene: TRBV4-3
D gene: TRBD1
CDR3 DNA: TGCGCCAGCAGCCTTCAGGGGGCATGGACTGAAGCTTTCTTT
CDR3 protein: CASSLQGAWTEAFF

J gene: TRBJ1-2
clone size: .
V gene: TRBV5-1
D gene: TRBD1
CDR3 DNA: TGCGCCAGCAGCATATGGACAGGGGGCAACTATGGCTACACCTTC
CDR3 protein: CASSIWTGGNYGYTF

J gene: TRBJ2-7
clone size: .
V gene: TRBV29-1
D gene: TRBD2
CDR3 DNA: TGCAGCGTTATCCTAGCGGGGCGATACTATTCCTACGAGCAGTACTTC
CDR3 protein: CSVILAGRYYSYEQYF

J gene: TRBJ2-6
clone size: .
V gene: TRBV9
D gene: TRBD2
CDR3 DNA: TGTGCCAGCAGCGCCCTGACTGGCGGGGGTGGAGGGGCCAACGTCCTGACTTTC
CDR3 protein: CASSALTGGGGGANVLTF

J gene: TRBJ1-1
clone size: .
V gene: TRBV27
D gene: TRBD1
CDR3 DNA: TGTGCCAGCAGTTCAATAAGAACGACAGGGTCGAACACTGAAGCTTTCTTT
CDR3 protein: CASSSIRTTGSNTEAFF

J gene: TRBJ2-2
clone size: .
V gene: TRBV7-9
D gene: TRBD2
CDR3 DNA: TGTGCCAGCAGCTTAGTGCTGCGGGGGACCGGGGAGCTGTTTTTT
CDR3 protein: CASSLVLRGTGELFF

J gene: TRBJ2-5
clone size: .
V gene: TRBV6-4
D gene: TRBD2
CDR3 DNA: TGTGCCAGCAGTCCCGGGACTAGCGGGGGAGAGACCCAGTACTTC
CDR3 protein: CASSPGTSGGETQYF

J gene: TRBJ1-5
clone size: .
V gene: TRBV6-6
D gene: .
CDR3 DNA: TGTGCCAGCAGGGACACACAGGGTTATCAGCCCCAGCATTTT
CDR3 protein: CASRDTQGYQPQHF

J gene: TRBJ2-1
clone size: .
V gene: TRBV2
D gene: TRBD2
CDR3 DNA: TGTGCCAGCAGTCGGACTAGCGGGGGGCACAATGAGCAGTTCTTC
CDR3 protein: CASSRTSGGHNEQFF

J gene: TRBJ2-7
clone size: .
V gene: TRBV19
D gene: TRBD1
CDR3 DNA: TGTGCCAGTAGTACCGGGACAGGGGTATCCTACGAGCAGTACTTC
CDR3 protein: CASSTGTGVSYEQYF

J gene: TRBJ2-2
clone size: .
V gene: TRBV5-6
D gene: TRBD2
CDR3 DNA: TGTGCCAGCAGCGCTTCTAGCGGGAGGTTCACCGGGGAGCTGTTTTTT
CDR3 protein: CASSASSGRFTGELFF

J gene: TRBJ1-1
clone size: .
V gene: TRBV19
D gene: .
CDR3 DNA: TGTGCCAGTATCGTTCAACAGGGTCGGAAAGCTTTCTTT
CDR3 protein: CASIVQQGRKAFF

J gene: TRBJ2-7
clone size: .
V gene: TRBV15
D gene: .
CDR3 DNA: TGTGCCACCAGCAGAGATCGGCGGGGATACGAGCAGTACTTC
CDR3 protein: CATSRDRRGYEQYF

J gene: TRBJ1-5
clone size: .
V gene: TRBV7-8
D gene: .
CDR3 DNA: TGTGCCAGCACCGGGGGTACCAATAGCAATCAGCCCCAGCATTTT
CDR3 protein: CASTGGTNSNQPQHF

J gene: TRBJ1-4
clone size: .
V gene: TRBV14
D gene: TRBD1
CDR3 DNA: TGTGCCAGCAGCCAGGGGACAGGGGTAGGAGAAAAACTGTTTTTT
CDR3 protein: CASSQGTGVGEKLFF

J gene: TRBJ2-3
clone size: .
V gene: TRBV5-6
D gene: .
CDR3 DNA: TGTGCCAGCAGCTTGGGCCCGGGGGTGGGCACAGATACGCAGTATTTT
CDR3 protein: CASSLGPGVGTDTQYF

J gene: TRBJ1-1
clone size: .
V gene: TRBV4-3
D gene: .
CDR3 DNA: TGCGCCAGCAGCCAAGTTTGGAGGGGGAACACTGAAGCTTTCTTT
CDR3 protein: CASSQVWRGNTEAFF

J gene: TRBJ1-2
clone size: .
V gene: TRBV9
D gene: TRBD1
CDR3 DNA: TGTGCCAGCAGCGTAGAGCCACAGGGGAACTATGGCTACACCTTC
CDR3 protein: CASSVEPQGNYGYTF

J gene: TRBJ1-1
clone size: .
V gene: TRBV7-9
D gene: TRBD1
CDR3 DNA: TGTGCCAGCAGGGACAGGGGCGCGGACACTGAAGCTTTCTTT
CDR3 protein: CASRDRGADTEAFF

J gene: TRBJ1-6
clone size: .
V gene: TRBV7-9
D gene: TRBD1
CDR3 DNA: TGTGCCAGCTCGGGACAGAAAAATTCACCCCTCCACTTT
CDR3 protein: CASSGQKNSPLHF

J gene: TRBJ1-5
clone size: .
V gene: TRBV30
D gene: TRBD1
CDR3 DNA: TGTGCCTGGAGCCGCGACAGGGGTAGTAGCATTGGCAATCAGCCCCAGCATTTT
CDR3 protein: CAWSRDRGSSIGNQPQHF

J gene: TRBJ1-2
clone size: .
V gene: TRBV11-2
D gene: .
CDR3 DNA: TGTGCCAGCAGCTTACAGGGGCTTTACTATGGCTACACCTTC
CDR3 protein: CASSLQGLYYGYTF

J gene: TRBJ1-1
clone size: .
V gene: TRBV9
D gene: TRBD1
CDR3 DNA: TGTGCCAGCAGCGCTCGACAGGGAGAAGCTTTCTTT
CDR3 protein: CASSARQGEAFF

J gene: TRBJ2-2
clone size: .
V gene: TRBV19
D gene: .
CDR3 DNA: TGTGCCAGTAGAAGTGGTACTGAGGAGTGGGGGGAGCTGTTTTTT
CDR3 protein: CASRSGTEEWGELFF

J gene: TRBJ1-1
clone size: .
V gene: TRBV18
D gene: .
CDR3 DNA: TGTGCCAGCTCACCACCACATATGAACACTGAAGCTTTCTTT
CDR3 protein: CASSPPHMNTEAFF

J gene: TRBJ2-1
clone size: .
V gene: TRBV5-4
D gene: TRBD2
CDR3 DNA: TGTGCCAGCAGCCAACAGACTAGCGTGAACAATGAGCAGTTCTTC
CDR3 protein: CASSQQTSVNNEQFF

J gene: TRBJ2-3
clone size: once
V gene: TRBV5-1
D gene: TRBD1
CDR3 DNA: TGCGCCAGCAGTCAATCGGGACAGGCTTTAATCACAGATACGCAGTATTTT
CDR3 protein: CASSQSGQALITDTQYF

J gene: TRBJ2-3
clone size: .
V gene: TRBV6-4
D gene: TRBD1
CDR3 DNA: TGTGCCAGCAGTCTGACAGGGGGCACAGATACGCAGTATTTT
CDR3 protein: CASSLTGGTDTQYF

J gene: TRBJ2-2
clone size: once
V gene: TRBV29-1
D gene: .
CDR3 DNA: TGCAGCGTTGGGCCCCGGAGGACCACCGGGGAGCTGTTTTTT
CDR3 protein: CSVGPRRTTGELFF

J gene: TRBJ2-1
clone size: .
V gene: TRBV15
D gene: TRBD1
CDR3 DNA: TGTGCCACCAGCAGAGATAAACGGTTCCGGCCGGACAGGACCTACAATGAGCAGTTCTTC
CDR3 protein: CATSRDKRFRPDRTYNEQFF

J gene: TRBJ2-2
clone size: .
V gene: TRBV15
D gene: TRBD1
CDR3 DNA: TGTGCCACCAGCAGAACCGGGACAGGGGGCGGCCAAACAATCACCGGGGAGCTGTTTTTT
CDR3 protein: CATSRTGTGGGQTITGELFF

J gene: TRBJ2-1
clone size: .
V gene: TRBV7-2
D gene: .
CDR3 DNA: TGTGCCAGCAGTAGAGGGGAGGTAAGGAATGAGCAGTTCTTC
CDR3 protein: CASSRGEVRNEQFF

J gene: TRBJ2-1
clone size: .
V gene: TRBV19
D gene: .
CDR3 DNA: TGTGCCAGTAGTATCGGACTACTATACAATGAGCAGTTCTTC
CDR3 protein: CASSIGLLYNEQFF